Listed here are 5 T cell receptor beta chains from one sample, sequenced in a study of neoadjuvant anti-PD-1 for oral cavity cancer. Clones were sequenced by immunoSEQ multiplex PCR, and TCRdb holds only the in-frame ones, with some missing. This table holds about 80,000 clones, less than 85% found once. The material was PBMCs, obtained before nivolumab (anti-PD-1) treatment. Every receptor here comes from a person aged 40 to 85 with oral cavity squamous cell carcinoma.

This clone occurred once. CDR3 amino acids: CAIQGQLAGDHEQYF. DNA of the CDR3: TGTGCCATCCAGGGCCAACTAGCGGGAGACCACGAGCAGTACTTC. This chain connects TRBV28 to TRBJ2-7, with TRBD2 identical over 11 bases. V dropped 10 bases and J dropped 5; count of bases not matched to a gene: 13. Germline CDR1 reads MDHEN; CDR2 reads SYDVKM. The CDR3 length is 15 residues. The whole variable domain, filled in from reference TRBV28 and TRBJ2-7, reads DVKVTQSSRYLVKRTGEKVFLECVQDMDHENMFWYRQDPGLGLRLIYFSYDVKMKEKGDIPEGYSVSREKKERFSLILESASTNQTSMYLCAIQGQLAGDHEQYFGPGTRLTVT.

This clone was observed once. V is TRBV5-1 and J is TRBJ2-5, with TRBD1 matching 7 bases. Germline CDR1 SGHRS, CDR2 YFSETQ. Unmatched junction bases numbered 7, after V lost 3 bases and J lost 5 bases. The CDR3 covers 14 residues. CDR3 DNA: TGCGCCAGCAGCTCTACAGGGGTAGGGGAGACCCAGTACTTC. Protein: CASSSTGVGETQYF.

The rearrangement links TRBV7-7 to TRBJ2-2; 7 positions agree with TRBD2. Per germline, CDR1 SSHAT and CDR2 FNYEAQ (reference sequence). The CDR3 is 16 amino acids. The CDR3: CASGDLRGSGTGELFF. CDR3 bases: TGTGCTAGCGGTGATTTACGCGGGAGCGGCACCGGGGAGCTGTTTTTT.

The chain couples TRBV19 to TRBJ2-1; TRBD2 matches 7 bases. CDR1 is LNHDA, CDR2 SQIVND, per germline (reference sequence). The ends lost 5 bases at V and 6 bases at J; junction bases unmatched: 13. CDR3 length: 16 residues. The CDR3 loop reads CASSPGGAEAVNEQFF. CDR3 nucleotides: TGTGCCAGTAGTCCGGGGGGAGCGGAGGCAGTCAATGAGCAGTTCTTC. Together with reference TRBV19 and TRBJ2-1, the CDR3 gives the full variable domain: DGGITQSPKYLFRKEGQNVTLSCEQNLNHDAMYWYRQDPGQGLRLIYYSQIVNDFQKGDIAEGYSVSREKKESFPLTVTSAQKNPTAFYLCASSPGGAEAVNEQFFGPGTRLTVL.

The chain links TRBV30 to TRBJ1-5; D is perhaps TRBD1 (5 bases). This CDR3 has 14 residues. CDR1 and CDR2 (germline): GTSNPN, SVGIG (reference sequence). V lost 2 bases to trimming and J lost 4 bases, with 12 bases between them. CDR3 coding DNA: TGTGCCTGGAGTTACGGGGGTACTAATCAGCCCCAGCATTTT. Protein: CAWSYGGTNQPQHF.